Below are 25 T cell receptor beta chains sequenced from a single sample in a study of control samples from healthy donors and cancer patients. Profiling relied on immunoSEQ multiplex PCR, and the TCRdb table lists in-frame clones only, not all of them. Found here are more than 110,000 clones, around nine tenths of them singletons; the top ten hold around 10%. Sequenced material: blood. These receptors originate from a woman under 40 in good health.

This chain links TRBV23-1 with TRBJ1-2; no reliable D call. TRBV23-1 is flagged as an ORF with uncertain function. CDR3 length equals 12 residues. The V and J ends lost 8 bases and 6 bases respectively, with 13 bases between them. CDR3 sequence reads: CASPRGEDGYTF. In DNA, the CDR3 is TGCGCCAGCCCTCGGGGAGAGGATGGCTACACCTTC.

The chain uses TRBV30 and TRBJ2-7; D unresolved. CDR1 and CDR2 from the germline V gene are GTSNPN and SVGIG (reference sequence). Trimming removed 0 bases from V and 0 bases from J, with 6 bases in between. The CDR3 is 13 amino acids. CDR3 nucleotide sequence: TGTGCCTGGAGTGTGCTGAGCTCCTACGAGCAGTACTTC. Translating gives CAWSVLSSYEQYF.

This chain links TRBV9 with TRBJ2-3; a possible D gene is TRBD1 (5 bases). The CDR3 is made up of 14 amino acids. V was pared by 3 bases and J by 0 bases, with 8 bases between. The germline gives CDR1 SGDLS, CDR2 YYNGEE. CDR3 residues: CASSAQGSTDTQYF. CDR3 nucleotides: TGTGCCAGCAGCGCTCAGGGAAGCACAGATACGCAGTATTTT.

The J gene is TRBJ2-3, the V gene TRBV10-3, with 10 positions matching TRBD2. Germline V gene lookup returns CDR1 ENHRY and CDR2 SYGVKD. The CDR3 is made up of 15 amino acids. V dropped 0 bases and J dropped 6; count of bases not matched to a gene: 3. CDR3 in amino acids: CAISESSGRADTQYF. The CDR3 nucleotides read TGTGCCATCAGTGAGTCGAGCGGGAGGGCGGATACGCAGTATTTT.

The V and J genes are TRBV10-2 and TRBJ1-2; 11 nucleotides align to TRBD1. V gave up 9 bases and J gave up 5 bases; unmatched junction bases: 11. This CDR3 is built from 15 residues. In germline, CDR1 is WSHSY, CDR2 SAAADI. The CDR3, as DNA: TGCGCCAGTGCCAGCTGGGACAGGGGGGGTTATGGCTACACCTTC. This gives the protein CASASWDRGGYGYTF.

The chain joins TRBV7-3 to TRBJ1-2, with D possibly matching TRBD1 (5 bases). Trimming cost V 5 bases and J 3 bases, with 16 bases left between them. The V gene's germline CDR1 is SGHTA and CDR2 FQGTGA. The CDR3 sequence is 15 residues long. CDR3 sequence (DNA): TGTGCCAGCAGCATTAACCCGGGGGATGACTATGGCTACACCTTC. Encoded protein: CASSINPGDDYGYTF.

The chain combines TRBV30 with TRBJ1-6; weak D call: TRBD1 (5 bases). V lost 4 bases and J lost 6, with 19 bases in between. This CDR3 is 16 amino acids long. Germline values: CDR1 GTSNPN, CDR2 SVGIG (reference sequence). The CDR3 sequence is CAWTTPQVRGNSPLHF. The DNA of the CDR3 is TGTGCCTGGACCACCCCCCAGGTTAGGGGTAATTCACCCCTCCACTTT.

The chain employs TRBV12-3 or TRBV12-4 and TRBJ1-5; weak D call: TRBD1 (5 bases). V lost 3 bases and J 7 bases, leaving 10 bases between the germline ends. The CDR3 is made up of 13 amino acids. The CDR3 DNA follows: TGTGCCAGCAGTTTCAGGGAAGGGCAGCCCCAGCATTTT. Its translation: CASSFREGQPQHF.

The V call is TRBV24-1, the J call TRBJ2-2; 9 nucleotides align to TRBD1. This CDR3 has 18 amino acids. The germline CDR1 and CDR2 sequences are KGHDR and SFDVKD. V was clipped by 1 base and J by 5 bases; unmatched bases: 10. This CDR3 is CATSDFPRDRDDTGELFF. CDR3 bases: TGTGCCACCAGTGATTTCCCCCGGGACAGGGATGATACCGGGGAGCTGTTTTTT.

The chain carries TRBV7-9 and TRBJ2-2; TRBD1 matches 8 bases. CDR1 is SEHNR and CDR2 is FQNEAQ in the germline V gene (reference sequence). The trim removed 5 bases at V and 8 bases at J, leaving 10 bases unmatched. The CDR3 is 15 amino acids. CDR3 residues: CASSASGGSLGELFF. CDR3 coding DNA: TGTGCCAGCAGCGCGTCAGGGGGCTCGTTGGGGGAGCTGTTTTTT.

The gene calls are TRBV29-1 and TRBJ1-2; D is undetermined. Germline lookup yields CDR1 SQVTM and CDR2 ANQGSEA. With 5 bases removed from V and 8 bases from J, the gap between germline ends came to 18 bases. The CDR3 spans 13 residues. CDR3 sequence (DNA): TGCAGCGTTAACGGCCCGGGCCAAGGGGGCTACACCTTC. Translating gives CSVNGPGQGGYTF.

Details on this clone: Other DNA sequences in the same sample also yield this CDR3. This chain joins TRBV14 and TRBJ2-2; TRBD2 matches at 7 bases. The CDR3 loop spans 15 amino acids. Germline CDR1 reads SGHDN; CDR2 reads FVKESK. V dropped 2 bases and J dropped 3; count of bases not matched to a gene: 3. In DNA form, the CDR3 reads TGTGCCAGCAGCCAATACCTAGCGGACACCGGGGAGCTGTTTTTT. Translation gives CASSQYLADTGELFF. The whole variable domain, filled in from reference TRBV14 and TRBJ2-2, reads EAGVTQFPSHSVIEKGQTVTLRCDPISGHDNLYWYRRVMGKEIKFLLHFVKESKQDESGMPNNRFLAERTGGTYSTLKVQPAELEDSGVYFCASSQYLADTGELFFGEGSRLTVL.

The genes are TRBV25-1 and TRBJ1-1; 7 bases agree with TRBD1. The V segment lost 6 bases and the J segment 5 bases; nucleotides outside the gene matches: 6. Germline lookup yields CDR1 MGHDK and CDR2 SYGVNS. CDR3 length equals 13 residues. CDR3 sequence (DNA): TGTGCCAGCAGACAGGGGTTGGGTACTGAAGCTTTCTTT. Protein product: CASRQGLGTEAFF.

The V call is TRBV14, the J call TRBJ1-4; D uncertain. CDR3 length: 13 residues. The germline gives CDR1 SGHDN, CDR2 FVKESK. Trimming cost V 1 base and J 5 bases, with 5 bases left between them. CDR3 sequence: CASSQARNEKLFF. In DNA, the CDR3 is TGTGCCAGCAGCCAAGCCAGGAATGAAAAACTGTTTTTT. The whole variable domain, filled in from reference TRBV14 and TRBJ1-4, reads EAGVTQFPSHSVIEKGQTVTLRCDPISGHDNLYWYRRVMGKEIKFLLHFVKESKQDESGMPNNRFLAERTGGTYSTLKVQPAELEDSGVYFCASSQARNEKLFFGSGTQLSVL.

This CDR3 is CASSPLREEQFF. For the CDR3, the DNA is TGTGCCAGCTCACCTCTCCGGGAGGAGCAGTTCTTC. The rearrangement uses TRBV18 and TRBJ2-1; D is possibly TRBD2 (6 bases). The CDR3 runs 12 residues. Per the germline V gene, CDR1 is KGHSH and CDR2 is LQKENI. Between the trimmed V and J ends, which lost 3 bases and 10 bases, there was a span of 10 bases. The full variable domain, rest sourced from reference TRBV18 and TRBJ2-1, is NAGVMQNPRHLVRRRGQEARLRCSPMKGHSHVYWYRQLPEEGLKFMVYLQKENIIDESGMPKERFSAEFPKEGPSILRIQQVVRGDSAAYFCASSPLREEQFFGPGTRLTVL.

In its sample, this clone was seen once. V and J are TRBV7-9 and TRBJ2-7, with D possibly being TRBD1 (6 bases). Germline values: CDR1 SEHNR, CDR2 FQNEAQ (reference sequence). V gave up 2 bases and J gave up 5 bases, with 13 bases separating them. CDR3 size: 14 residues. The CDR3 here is CASSLMTGADEQYF. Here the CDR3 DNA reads TGTGCCAGCAGCTTAATGACAGGTGCGGACGAGCAGTACTTC. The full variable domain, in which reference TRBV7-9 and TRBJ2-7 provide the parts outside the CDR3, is DTGVSQNPRHKITKRGQNVTFRCDPISEHNRLYWYRQTLGQGPEFLTYFQNEAQLEKSRLLSDRFSAERPKGSFSTLEIQRTEQGDSAMYLCASSLMTGADEQYFGPGTRLTVT.

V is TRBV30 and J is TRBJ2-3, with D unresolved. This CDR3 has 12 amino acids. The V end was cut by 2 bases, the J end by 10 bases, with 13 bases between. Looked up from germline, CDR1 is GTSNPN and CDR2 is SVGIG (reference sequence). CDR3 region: CAWSPLAPAQYF. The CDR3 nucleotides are TGTGCCTGGAGTCCCCTTGCCCCCGCGCAGTATTTT.

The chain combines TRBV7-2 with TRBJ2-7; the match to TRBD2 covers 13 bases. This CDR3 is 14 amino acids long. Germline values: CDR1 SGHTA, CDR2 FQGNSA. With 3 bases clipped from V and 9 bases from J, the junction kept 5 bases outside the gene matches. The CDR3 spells CASSFGLAGDAQYF. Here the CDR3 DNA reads TGTGCCAGCAGCTTCGGACTAGCGGGAGACGCGCAGTACTTC.

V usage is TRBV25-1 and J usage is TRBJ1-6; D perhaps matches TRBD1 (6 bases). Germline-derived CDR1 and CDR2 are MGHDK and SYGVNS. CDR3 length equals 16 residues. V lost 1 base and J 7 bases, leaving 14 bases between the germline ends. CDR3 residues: CASSEWKRTANSPLHF. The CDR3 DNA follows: TGTGCCAGCAGTGAATGGAAACGGACAGCGAATTCACCCCTCCACTTT.

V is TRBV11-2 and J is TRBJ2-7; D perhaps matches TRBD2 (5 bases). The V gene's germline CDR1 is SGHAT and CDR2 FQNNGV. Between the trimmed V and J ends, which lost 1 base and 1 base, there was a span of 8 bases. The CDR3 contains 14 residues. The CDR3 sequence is CASSLAGMSYEQYF. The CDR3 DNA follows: TGTGCCAGCAGCTTAGCGGGAATGTCCTACGAGCAGTACTTC.

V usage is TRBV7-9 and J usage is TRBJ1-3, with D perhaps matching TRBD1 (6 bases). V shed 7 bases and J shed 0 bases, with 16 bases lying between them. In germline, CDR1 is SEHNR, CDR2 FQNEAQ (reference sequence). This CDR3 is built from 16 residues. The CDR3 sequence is CASISDRLDSGNTIYF. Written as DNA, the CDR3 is TGTGCCAGCATCTCAGACAGGCTAGACTCTGGAAACACCATATATTTT.

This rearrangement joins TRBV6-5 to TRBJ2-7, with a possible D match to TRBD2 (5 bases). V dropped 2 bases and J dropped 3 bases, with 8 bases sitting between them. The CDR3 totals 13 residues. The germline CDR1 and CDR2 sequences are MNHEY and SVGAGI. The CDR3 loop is CASSYSGNYEQYF. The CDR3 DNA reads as TGTGCCAGCAGTTACAGCGGAAACTACGAGCAGTACTTC.

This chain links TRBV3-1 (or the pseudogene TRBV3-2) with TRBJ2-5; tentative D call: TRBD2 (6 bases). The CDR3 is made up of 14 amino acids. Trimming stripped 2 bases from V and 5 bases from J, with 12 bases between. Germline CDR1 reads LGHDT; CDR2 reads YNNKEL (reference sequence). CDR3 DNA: TGTGCCAGCAGCCAAATGGGCGGGACGGAGACCCAGTACTTC. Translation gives CASSQMGGTETQYF.

CDR3 nucleotide sequence: TGTGCCAGCAGAAGGACAGGCAATCAGCCCCAGCATTTT. This translates into CASRRTGNQPQHF. The chain combines TRBV12-3 or TRBV12-4 with TRBJ1-5; TRBD1 might be the D (6 bases). V was trimmed by 6 bases and J by 2 bases, leaving 8 bases between them. The CDR3 is 13 residues long.

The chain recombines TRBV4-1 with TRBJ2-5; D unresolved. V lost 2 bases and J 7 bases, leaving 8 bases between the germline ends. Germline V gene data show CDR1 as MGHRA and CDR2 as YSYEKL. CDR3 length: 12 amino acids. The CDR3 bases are TGCGCCAGCAGCCAATTTGGCGGGACCCAGTACTTC. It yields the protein CASSQFGGTQYF.